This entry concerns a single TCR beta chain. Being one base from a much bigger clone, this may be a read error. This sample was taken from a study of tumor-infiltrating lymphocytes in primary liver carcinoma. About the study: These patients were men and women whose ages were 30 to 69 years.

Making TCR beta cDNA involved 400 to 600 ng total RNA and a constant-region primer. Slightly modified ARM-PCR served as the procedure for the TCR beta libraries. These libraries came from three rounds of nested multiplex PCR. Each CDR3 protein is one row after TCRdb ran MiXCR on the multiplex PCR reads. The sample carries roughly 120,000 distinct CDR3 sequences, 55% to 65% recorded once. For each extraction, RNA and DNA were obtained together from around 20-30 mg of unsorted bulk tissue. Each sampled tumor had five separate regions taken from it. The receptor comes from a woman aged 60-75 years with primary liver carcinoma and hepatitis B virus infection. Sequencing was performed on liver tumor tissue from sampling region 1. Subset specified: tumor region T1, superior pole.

The CDR3 loop reads CASSEPGGQIQYF. The CDR3 DNA follows: TGCGCCAGCAGTGAGCCGGGGGGACAGATACAGTACTTC. The chain carries TRBV10-1 and TRBJ2-4; D possibly uses TRBD1 or TRBD2 (7 bases each). Germline values: CDR1 WNHNN, CDR2 SYGVQD (reference sequence). This CDR3 is 13 amino acids long. Trimming cost V 2 bases and J 13 bases, with 15 bases left between them.